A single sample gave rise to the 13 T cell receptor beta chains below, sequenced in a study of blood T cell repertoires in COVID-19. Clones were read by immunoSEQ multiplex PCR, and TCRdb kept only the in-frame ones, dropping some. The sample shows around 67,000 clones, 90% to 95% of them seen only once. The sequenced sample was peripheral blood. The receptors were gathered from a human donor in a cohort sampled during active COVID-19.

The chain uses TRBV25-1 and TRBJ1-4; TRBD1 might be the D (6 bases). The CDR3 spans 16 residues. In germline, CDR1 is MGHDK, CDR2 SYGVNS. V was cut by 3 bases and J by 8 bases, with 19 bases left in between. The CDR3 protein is CASSDGVYRVGEKLFF. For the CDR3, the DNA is TGTGCCAGCAGTGATGGGGTTTACAGGGTTGGGGAAAAACTGTTTTTT.

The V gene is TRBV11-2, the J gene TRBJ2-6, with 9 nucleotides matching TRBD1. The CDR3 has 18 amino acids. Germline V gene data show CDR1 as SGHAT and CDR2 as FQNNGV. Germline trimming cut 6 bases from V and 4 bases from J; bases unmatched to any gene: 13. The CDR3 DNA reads TGTGCCAGCAGACGCAACAGGGGACAGGGTCCCGGGGCCAACGTCCTGACTTTC. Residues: CASRRNRGQGPGANVLTF.

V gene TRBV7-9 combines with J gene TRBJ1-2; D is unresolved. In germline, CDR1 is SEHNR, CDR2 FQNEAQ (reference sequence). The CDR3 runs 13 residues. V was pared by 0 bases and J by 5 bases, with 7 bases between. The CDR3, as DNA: TGTGCCAGCAGCTTAGCACAGTCGTATGGCTACACCTTC. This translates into CASSLAQSYGYTF.

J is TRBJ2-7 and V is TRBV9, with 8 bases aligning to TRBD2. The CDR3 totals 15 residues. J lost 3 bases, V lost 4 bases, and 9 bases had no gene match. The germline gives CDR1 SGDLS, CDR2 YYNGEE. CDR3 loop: CASSPERGPYYEQYF. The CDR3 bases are TGTGCCAGCAGCCCGGAGCGGGGGCCGTACTACGAGCAGTACTTC.

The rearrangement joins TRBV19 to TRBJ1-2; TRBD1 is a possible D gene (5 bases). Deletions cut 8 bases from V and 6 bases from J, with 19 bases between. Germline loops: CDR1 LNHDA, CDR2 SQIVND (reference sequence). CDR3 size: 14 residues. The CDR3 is CASLRAQSGDGYTF. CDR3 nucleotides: TGTGCCAGTCTCAGGGCGCAATCGGGTGATGGCTACACCTTC. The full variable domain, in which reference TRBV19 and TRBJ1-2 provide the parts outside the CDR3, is DGGITQSPKYLFRKEGQNVTLSCEQNLNHDAMYWYRQDPGQGLRLIYYSQIVNDFQKGDIAEGYSVSREKKESFPLTVTSAQKNPTAFYLCASLRAQSGDGYTFGSGTRLTVV.

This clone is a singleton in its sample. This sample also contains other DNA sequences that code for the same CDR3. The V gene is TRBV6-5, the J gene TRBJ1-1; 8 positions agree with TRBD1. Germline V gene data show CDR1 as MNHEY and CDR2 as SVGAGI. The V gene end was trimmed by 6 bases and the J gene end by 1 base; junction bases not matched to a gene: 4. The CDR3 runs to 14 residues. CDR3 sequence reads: CASSLGQGNTEAFF. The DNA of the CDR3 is TGTGCCAGCAGCCTCGGACAGGGGAACACTGAAGCTTTCTTT.

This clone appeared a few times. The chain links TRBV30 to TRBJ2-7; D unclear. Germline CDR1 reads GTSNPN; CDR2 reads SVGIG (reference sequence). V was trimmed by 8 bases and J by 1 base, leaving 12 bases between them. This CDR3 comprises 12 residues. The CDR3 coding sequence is TGTGCCGGGTTGGGCGATTCCTACGAGCAGTACTTC. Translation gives CAGLGDSYEQYF.

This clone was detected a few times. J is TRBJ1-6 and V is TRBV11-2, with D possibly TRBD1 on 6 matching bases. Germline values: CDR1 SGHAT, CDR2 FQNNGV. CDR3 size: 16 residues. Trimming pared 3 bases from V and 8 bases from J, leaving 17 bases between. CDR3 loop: CASSFYGQSEHSPLHF. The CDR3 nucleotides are TGTGCCAGCAGCTTTTATGGACAGTCAGAGCATTCACCCCTCCACTTT.

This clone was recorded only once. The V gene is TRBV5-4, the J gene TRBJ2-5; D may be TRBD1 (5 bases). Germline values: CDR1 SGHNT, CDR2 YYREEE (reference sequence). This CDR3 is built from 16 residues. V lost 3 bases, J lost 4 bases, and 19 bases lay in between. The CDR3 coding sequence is TGTGCCAGCAGCTCCCCGCCCCAGGGTGGGTCAGAGACCCAGTACTTC. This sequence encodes CASSSPPQGGSETQYF. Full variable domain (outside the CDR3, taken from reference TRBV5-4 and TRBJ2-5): ETGVTQSPTHLIKTRGQQVTLRCSSQSGHNTVSWYQQALGQGPQFIFQYYREEENGRGNFPPRFSGLQFPNYSSELNVNALELDDSALYLCASSSPPQGGSETQYFGPGTRLLVL.

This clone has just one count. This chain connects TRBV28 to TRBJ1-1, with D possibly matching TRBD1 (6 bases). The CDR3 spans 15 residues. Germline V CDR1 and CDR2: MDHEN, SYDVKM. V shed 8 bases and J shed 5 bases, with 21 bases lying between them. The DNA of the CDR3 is TGTGCCAGCTTGGGCGTAGGGGGGGCTCGAACTGAAGCTTTCTTT. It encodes CASLGVGGARTEAFF.

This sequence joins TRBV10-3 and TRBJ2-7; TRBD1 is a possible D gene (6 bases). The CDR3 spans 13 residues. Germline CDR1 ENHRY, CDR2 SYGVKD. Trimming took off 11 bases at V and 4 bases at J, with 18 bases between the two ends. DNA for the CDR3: TGTGCCGCCAAGGGACCAGGGGTTTACGAGCAGTACTTC. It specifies CAAKGPGVYEQYF.

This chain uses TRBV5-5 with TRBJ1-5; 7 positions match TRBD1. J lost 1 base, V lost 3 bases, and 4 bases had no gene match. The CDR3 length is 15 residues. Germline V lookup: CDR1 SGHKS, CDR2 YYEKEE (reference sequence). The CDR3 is CASSSGQASNQPQHF. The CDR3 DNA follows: TGTGCCAGCAGCTCCGGACAGGCCAGCAATCAGCCCCAGCATTTT.

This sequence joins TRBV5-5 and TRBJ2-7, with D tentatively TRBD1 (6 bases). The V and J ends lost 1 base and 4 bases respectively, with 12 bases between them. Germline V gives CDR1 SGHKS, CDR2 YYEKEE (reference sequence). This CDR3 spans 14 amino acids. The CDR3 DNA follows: TGTGCCAGCAGCTTGTACAGGGCAGTTTACGAGCAGTACTTC. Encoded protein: CASSLYRAVYEQYF.